In this sample, the clone carrying this T cell receptor beta chain turned up many times. Its antigen is not known. This sample was included in a study of regulatory T cells in long-lasting Graves disease. Study-level findings and limits: Peripheral blood was the sole material, not thyroid tissue. Under persistent disease, TRBV28, TRBJ1-2 and TRBJ2-5 were used preferentially.

The time point here: persistent/refractory GD, antithyroid drugs over 5 years with positive TRAb. The TCR library was prepared using RNA isolated from PBMCs. The authors drew patients from an endocrinology department in Xi'an, China. From germline, CDR1 is SGHAT and CDR2 FQNNGV. This CDR3 has 14 amino acids. The V and J ends lost 1 base and 2 bases respectively, with 8 bases between them. Both iRepertoire HTBI primers and Arm-PCR of CDR3 regions were used to build the TCR beta libraries. TCRdb re-called the multiplex PCR reads through MiXCR, storing one row per CDR3 protein. The sample has around 500,000 distinct CDR3 sequences; more than 20% are singletons.

The source of this sequence is a female donor with Graves disease. This specimen consisted of peripheral blood mononuclear cells (PBMCs), obtained when the disease was refractory, from a patient treated with antithyroid drugs. The J gene is TRBJ2-5, the V gene TRBV11-2; D uncertain. The DNA of the CDR3 is TGTGCCAGCAGCTTAGTTAGGCGACAAGAGACCCAGTACTTC. Its translation is CASSLVRRQETQYF.